Listed below are T cell receptor beta chains from one sample, sequenced in a study of blood T cell repertoires in COVID-19. Repertoires were generated with immunoSEQ multiplex PCR, while TCRdb's copy carries only in-frame clones and drops some. The profile shows about 110,000 clones, roughly 80% of them singletons. Sequencing was performed on peripheral blood. These receptors all stem from a woman aged 55-69 years with acute or convalescent COVID-19. Both conserved end residues are part of each CDR3. A clone size is listed for some rows: how often the clone was seen (once, few, many), or a class if it is expanded.

15,-,TRBJ1-6,TRBV18,CASSPSRGGNSPLHF
14,-,TRBJ1-1,TRBV7-3,CASSFVPGSTEAFF
16,-,TRBJ2-1,TRBV27,CASSSKQGASYNEQFF
15,-,TRBJ1-5,TRBV7-2,CASSERVGGSQPQHF
15,once,TRBJ2-1,TRBV21-1,CASSKINRVLDEQFF
13,few,TRBJ1-1,TRBV6-2/TRBV6-3,CASSTSRTPEAFF
14,-,TRBJ2-3,TRBV18,CASSPQLFTDTQYF
17,-,TRBJ1-4,TRBV7-9,CASSSDRRGATNEKLFF
13,-,TRBJ1-6,TRBV3-1/TRBV3-2,CASSQEGAAPLHF
16,-,TRBJ2-3,TRBV28,CASSSLGLAHTDTQYF
14,-,TRBJ1-1,TRBV18,CASSPEVMNTEAFF
11,-,TRBJ1-1,TRBV19,CASTSTGVAFF
13,-,TRBJ1-2,TRBV29-1,CSVGQGSSYGYTF
19,-,TRBJ2-6,TRBV10-3,CAISDTTGTGRTGANVLTF
14,-,TRBJ1-4,TRBV2,CASSEQGLREKLFF
17,-,TRBJ1-2,TRBV5-1,CASSWGTGGYFYYGYTF
15,-,TRBJ2-7,TRBV15,CATSREGGSSYEQYF
17,-,TRBJ2-3,TRBV28,CASSYWGTGRSTDTQYF
12,-,TRBJ2-1,TRBV7-3,CASSNGEGEQFF
19,-,TRBJ2-7,TRBV28,CASNTPTRTSGRSFREQYF
14,few,TRBJ1-1,TRBV19,CASRSTGGTTEAFF
16,-,TRBJ2-3,TRBV9,CASSVGERGGRDTQYF
12,-,TRBJ2-2,TRBV29-1,CSVEKGSGELFF
15,-,TRBJ2-7,TRBV27,CASSLSQDPLDEQYF
12,few,TRBJ1-2,TRBV7-2,CASSSRQYGYTF
12,-,TRBJ2-7,TRBV28,CASSSSSYEQYF
15,once,TRBJ2-7,TRBV9,CASSVGTSGKIVQYF
16,-,TRBJ1-1,TRBV6-1,CASSEVWGQTNTEAFF
13,-,TRBJ2-2,TRBV2,CASSEAPTGELFF
15,-,TRBJ1-4,TRBV15,CATSNPPGASEKLFF
13,-,TRBJ1-2,TRBV28,CASSPDRGRGYTF
13,-,TRBJ2-5,TRBV27,CASSLRREETQYF
16,-,TRBJ1-5,TRBV28,CASSQRSWGLGQPQHF
14,-,TRBJ2-1,TRBV6-6,CASSYSTYFLEQFF
14,-,TRBJ1-1,TRBV19,CASRSAGLNTEAFF
13,-,TRBJ2-7,TRBV2,CASRGAGIYEQYF
13,-,TRBJ2-7,TRBV6-5,CASGRQGTYEQYF
14,-,TRBJ2-7,TRBV5-4,CASSWAGTTYEQYF
15,-,TRBJ2-1,TRBV9,CASSVAGGSYNEQFF
16,-,TRBJ1-2,TRBV24-1,CATSDGQTRKLYGYTF
17,-,TRBJ2-4,TRBV5-4,CASSQIGTGGAKNIQYF
15,-,TRBJ2-1,TRBV7-3,CASSLAALSYNEQFF